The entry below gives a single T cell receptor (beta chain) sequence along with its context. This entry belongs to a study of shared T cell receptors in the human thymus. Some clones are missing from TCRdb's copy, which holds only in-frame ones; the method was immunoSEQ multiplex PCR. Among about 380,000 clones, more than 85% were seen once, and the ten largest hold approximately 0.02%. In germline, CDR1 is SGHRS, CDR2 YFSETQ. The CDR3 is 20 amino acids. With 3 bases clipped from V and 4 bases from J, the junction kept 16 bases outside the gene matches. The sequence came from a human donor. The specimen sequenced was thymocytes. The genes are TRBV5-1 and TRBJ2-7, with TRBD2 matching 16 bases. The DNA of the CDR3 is TGCGCCAGCAGCTGGGCTGGGGGCGGGGGACTAGCGGGAGGGGAATACGAGCAGTACTTC. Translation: CASSWAGGGGLAGGEYEQYF.